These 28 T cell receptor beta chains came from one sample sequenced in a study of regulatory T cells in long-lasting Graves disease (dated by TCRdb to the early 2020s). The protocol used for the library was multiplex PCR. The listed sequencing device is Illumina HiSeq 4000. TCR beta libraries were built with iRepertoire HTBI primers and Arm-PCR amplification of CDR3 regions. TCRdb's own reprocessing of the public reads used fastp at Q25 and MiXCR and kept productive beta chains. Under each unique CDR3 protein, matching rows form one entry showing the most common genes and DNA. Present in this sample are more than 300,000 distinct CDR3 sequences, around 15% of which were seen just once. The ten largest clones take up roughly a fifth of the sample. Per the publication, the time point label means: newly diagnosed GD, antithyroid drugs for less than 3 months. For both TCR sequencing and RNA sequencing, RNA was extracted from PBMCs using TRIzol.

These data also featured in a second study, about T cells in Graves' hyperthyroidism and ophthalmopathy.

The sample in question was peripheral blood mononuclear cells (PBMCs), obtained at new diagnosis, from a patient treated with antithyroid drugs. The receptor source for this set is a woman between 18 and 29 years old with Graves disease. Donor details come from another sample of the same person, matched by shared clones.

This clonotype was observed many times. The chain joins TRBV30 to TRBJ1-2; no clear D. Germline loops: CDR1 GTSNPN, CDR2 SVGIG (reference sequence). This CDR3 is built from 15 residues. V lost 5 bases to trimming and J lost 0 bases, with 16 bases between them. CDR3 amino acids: CAWEHPRITNYGYTF. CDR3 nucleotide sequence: TGTGCCTGGGAACACCCCAGGATTACTAACTATGGCTACACCTTC.

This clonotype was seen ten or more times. CDR3 bases: TGTGCCTGGAGTCCCGGGGGGGCCGAGCAGTACTTC. Translating it yields CAWSPGGAEQYF. The V gene is TRBV30, the J gene TRBJ2-7; 8 positions match TRBD2. The CDR3 is 12 amino acids. Germline V gene lookup returns CDR1 GTSNPN and CDR2 SVGIG (reference sequence). Germline trimming cut 2 bases from V and 6 bases from J; bases unmatched to any gene: 3.

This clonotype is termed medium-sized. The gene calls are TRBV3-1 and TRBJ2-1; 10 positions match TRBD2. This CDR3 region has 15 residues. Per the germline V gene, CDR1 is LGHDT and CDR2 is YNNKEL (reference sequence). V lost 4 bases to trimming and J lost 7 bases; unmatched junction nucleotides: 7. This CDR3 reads CASSPGTSDMNEQFF. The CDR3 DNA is TGTGCCAGCAGCCCCGGGACTAGCGATATGAATGAGCAGTTCTTC.

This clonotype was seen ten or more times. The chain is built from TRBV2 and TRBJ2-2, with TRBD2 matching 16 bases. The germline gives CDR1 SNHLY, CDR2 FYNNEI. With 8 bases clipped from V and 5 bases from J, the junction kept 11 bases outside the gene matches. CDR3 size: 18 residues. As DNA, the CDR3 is TGTGCCAGCGCCGGGACTAGCGGGAGGGTTTACAGGACCGGGGAGCTGTTTTTT. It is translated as CASAGTSGRVYRTGELFF.

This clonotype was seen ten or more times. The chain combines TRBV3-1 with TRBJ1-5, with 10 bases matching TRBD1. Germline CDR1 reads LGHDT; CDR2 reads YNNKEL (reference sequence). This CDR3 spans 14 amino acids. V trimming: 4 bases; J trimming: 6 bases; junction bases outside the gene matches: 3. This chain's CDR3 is CASSLGQGPQPQHF. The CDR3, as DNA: TGTGCCAGCAGCCTGGGACAGGGGCCTCAGCCCCAGCATTTT.

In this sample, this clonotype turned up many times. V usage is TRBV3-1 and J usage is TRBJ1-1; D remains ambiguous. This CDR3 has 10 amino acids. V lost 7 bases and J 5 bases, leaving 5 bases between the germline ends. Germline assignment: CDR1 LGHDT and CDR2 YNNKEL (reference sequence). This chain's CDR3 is CASMGTEAFF. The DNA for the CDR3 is TGTGCCAGCATGGGGACTGAAGCTTTCTTT.

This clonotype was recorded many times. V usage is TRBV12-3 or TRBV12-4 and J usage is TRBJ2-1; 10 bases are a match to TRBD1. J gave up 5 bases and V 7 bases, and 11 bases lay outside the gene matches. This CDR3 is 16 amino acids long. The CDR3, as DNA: TGTGCCAGCACCCGAAGCGGACAGGGGGAAGACAATGAGCAGTTCTTC. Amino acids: CASTRSGQGEDNEQFF.

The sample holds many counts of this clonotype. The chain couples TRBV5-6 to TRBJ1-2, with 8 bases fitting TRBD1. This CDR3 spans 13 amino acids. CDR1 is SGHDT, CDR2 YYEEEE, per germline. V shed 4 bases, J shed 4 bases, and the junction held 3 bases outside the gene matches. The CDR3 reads CASSVTGAYGYTF. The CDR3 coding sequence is TGTGCCAGCAGCGTGACAGGGGCCTATGGCTACACCTTC.

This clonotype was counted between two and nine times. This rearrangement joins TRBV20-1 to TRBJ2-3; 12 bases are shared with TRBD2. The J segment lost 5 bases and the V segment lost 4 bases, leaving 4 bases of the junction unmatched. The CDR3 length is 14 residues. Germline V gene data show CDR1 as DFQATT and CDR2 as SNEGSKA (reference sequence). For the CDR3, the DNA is TGCAGTGCTACTAGCGGGAGGGCCGTAGATACGCAGTATTTT. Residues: CSATSGRAVDTQYF.

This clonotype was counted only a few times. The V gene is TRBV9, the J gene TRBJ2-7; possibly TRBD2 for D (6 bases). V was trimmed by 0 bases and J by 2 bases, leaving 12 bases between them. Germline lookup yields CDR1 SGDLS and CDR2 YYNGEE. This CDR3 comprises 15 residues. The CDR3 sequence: CASSVAGAPAYEQYF. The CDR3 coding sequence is TGTGCCAGCAGCGTAGCGGGAGCCCCCGCCTACGAGCAGTACTTC.

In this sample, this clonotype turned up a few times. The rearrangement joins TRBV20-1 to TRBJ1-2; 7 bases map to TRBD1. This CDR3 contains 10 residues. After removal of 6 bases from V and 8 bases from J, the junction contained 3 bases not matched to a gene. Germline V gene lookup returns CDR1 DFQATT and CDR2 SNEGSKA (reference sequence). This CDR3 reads CSADREGYTF. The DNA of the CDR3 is TGCAGTGCAGACAGGGAGGGCTACACCTTC.

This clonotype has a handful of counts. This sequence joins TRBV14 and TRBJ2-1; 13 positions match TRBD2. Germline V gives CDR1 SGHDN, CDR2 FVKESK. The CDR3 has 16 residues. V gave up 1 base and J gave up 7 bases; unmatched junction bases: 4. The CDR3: CASSQAGLAGVNEQFF. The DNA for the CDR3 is TGTGCCAGCAGCCAAGCAGGACTAGCGGGAGTTAATGAGCAGTTCTTC.

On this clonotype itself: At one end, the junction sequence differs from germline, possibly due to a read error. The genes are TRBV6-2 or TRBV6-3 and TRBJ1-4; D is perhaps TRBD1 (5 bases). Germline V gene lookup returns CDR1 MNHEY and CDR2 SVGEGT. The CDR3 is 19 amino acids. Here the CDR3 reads CASSPRDLSSVATNEELFF. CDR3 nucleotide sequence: TGTGCCAGCAGCCCACGGGACCTCAGTAGTGTAGCAACTAATGAAGAACTGTTTTTT.

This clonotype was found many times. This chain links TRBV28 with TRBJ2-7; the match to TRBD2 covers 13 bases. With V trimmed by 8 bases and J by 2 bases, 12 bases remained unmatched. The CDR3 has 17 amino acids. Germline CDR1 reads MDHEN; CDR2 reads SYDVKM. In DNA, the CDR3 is TGTGCCAGCCTTCCGGGACTAGCGGGACCAGCTCCCTACGAGCAGTACTTC. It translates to CASLPGLAGPAPYEQYF.

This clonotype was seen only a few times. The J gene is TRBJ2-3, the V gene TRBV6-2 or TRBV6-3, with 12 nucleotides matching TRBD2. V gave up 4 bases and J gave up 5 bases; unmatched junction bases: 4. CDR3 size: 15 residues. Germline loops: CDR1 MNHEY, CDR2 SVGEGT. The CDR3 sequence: CASSSSGRAKDTQYF. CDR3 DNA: TGTGCCAGCAGTTCTAGCGGGAGGGCGAAAGATACGCAGTATTTT.

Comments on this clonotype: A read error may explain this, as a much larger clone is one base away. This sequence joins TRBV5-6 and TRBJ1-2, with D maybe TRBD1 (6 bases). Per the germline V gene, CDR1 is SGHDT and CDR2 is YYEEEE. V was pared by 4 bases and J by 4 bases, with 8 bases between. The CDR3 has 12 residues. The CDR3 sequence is CASSEGGYGYTF. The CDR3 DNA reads TGTGCCAGCAGCGAAGGGGGCTATGGCTACACCTTC.

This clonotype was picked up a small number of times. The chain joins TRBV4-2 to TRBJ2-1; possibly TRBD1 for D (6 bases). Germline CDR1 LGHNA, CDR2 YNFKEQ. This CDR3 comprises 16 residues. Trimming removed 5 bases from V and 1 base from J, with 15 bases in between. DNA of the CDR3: TGTGCCAGCAGCAAAAACAGGGAACCTTCCTACAATGAGCAGTTCTTC. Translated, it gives CASSKNREPSYNEQFF.

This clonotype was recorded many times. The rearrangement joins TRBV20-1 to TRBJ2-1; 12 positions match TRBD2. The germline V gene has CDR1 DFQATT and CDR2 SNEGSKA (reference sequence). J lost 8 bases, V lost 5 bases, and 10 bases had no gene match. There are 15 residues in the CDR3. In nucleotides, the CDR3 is TGCAGTGCTTCAATGACTAGCGGGAGTGGAGATGAGCAGTTCTTC. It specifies CSASMTSGSGDEQFF.

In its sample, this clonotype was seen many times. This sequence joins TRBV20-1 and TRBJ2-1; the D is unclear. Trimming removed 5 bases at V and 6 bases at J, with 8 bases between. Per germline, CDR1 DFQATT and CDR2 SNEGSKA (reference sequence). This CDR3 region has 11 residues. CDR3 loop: CSAPHTNEQFF. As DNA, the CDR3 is TGCAGTGCTCCGCACACCAATGAGCAGTTCTTC.

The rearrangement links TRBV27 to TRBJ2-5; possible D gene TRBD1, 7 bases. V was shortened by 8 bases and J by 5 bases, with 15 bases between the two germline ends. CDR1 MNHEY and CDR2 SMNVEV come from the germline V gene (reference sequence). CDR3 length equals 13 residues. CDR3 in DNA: TGTGCCAGCGGAGCGACAGGGAGGGAGACCCAGTACTTC. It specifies CASGATGRETQYF.

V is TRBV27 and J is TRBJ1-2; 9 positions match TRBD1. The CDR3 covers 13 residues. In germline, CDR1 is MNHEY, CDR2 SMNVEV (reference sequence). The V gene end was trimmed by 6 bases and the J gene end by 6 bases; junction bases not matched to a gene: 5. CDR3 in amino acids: CASRPRQGDGYTF. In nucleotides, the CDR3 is TGTGCCAGCAGGCCTCGACAGGGGGATGGCTACACCTTC.

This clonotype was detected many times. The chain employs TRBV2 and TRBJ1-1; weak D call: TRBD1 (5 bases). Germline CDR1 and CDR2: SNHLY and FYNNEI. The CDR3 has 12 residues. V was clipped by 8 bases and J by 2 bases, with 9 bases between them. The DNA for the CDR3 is TGTGCCAGCGGGACTCGAAACACTGAAGCTTTCTTT. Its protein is CASGTRNTEAFF.

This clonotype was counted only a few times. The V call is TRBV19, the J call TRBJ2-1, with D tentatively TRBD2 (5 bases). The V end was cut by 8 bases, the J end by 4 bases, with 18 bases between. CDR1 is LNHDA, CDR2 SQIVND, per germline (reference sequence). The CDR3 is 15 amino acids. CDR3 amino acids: CASQDGSTGYNEQFF. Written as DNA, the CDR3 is TGTGCCAGTCAAGACGGGTCGACGGGGTACAATGAGCAGTTCTTC.

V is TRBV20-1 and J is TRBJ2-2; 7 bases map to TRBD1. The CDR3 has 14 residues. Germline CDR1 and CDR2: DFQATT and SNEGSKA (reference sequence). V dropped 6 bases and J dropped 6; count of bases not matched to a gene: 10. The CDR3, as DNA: TGCAGTGCCCGACAGGGTTTTAACGCCGGGGAGCTGTTTTTT. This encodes CSARQGFNAGELFF.

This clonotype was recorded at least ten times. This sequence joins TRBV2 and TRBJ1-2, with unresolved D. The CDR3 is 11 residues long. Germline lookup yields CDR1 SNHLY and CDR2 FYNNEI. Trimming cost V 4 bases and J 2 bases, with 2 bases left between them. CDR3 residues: CASSGNYGYTF. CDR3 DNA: TGTGCCAGCAGTGGGAACTATGGCTACACCTTC.

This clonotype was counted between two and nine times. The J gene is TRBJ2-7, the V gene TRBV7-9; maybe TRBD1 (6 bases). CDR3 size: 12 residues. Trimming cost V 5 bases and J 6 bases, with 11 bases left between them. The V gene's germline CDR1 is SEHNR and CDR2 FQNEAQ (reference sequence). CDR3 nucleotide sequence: TGTGCCAGCAGCAAACAGGGTAGCGAGCAGTACTTC. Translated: CASSKQGSEQYF. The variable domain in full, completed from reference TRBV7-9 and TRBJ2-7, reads DTGVSQNPRHKITKRGQNVTFRCDPISEHNRLYWYRQTLGQGPEFLTYFQNEAQLEKSRLLSDRFSAERPKGSFSTLEIQRTEQGDSAMYLCASSKQGSEQYFGPGTRLTVT.

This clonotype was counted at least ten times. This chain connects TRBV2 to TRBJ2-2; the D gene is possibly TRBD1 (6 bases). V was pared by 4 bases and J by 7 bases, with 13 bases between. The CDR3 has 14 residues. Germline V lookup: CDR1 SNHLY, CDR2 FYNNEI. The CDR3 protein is CASSVAQGIGELFF. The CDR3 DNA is TGTGCCAGCAGTGTAGCACAGGGTATCGGGGAGCTGTTTTTT.

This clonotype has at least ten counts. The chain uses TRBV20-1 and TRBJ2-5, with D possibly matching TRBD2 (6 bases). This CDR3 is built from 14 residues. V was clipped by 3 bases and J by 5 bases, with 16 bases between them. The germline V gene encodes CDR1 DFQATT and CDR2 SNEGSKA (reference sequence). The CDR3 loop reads CSASPYGEEETQYF. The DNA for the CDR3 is TGCAGTGCTAGCCCTTACGGGGAGGAGGAGACCCAGTACTTC.